A selection of T cell receptor beta chains follows, all from one sample in a study of regulatory T cells in long-lasting Graves disease. One entry per CDR3 protein, called by TCRdb with MiXCR from the multiplex PCR reads. This sample has under 500,000 distinct CDR3 sequences, with about a fifth found just once. Specimen: peripheral blood mononuclear cells (PBMCs), collected when the disease was refractory, from a patient treated with antithyroid drugs. The receptors were gathered from a female donor with Graves disease. CDR3s include the opening cysteine and the closing phenylalanine or tryptophan. Fields, in order: D gene, clone size, V gene, J gene, CDR3 DNA, CDR3 protein. A D gene is named only where the DNA matches it firmly. Clone size is stated in some rows and not others, as once, few, many or a class when expanded.

>.|many|TRBV24-1|TRBJ1-6
TGTGCCACCAGCGATGGGCGATCACCCCTCCACTTT
CATSDGRSPLHF
>.|.|TRBV29-1|TRBJ2-7
TGCAGCGTTTTGGGACCTCTTGGGGCCTACGAGCAGCACTTC
CSVLGPLGAYEQHF
>.|many|TRBV7-3|TRBJ1-6
TGTGCCAGCAGCTCAGGGGTTGACGGTTCACCCCTCCACTTT
CASSSGVDGSPLHF
>.|.|TRBV28|TRBJ1-5
TGTGCCAGCAGTTCGGGGGCTCAGCCCCAGCATTTT
CASSSGAQPQHF
>.|many|TRBV12-3/TRBV12-4|TRBJ1-5
TGTGCCAGCAGTGGGGGAGACAGGACAAATCAGCCCCAGCATTTT
CASSGGDRTNQPQHF
>.|many|TRBV19|TRBJ1-1
TGTGCCAGTAGCCTTCGGGTGTCCCGCACTGAAGCTTTCTTT
CASSLRVSRTEAFF
>.|many|TRBV10-3|TRBJ2-2
TGTGCCATCAGTGAGGAGTGGCAAACAAACACCGGGGAGCTGTTTTTT
CAISEEWQTNTGELFF
>.|many|TRBV7-2|TRBJ2-5
TGTGCCAGCAGCTTAGTCGGTAGCGGGGGACAGGGAGAGACCCAGTACTTC
CASSLVGSGGQGETQYF
>.|.|TRBV28|TRBJ2-7
TGTGCCAGCAGTTTTGGTGCATGTTCCTACGAGCAGTACTTC
CASSFGACSYEQYF
>TRBD1|many|TRBV6-1|TRBJ2-1
TGTGCCAGCAGCCAAATGTTGGGACAGAGCTCCTACAATGAGCAGTTCTTC
CASSQMLGQSSYNEQFF
>.|few|TRBV15|TRBJ1-1
TGTGCCACCAGCACTCGTGGTAGGGGTTTGGACACTGAAGCTTTCTTT
CATSTRGRGLDTEAFF
>.|few|TRBV7-3|TRBJ2-7
TGTGCCAGCAGCTTAATGCGTAGAGCCAACGAGCAGTACTTC
CASSLMRRANEQYF
>.|once|TRBV29-1|TRBJ2-2
TGCAGCGTTTACGTCCCCGGGGAGCTGTTTTTT
CSVYVPGELFF
>TRBD1|many|TRBV28|TRBJ1-2
TGTGCCAGCAGTCACCAGGCAGGGGGACTCTATGGCTACACCTTC
CASSHQAGGLYGYTF
>.|many|TRBV27|TRBJ2-5
TGTGCCAGCAGTGCGCAGGGAAGGGACCAGTACTTC
CASSAQGRDQYF
>.|many|TRBV20-1|TRBJ1-1
TGCAGTGCTAGAGATTCGAAGACCCCAGCGAACACTGAAGCTTTCTTT
CSARDSKTPANTEAFF
>TRBD2|few|TRBV18|TRBJ2-7
TGTGCCAGCTTCCCGGTGGGACTAGCGGGAGGGCCCTCCCACGAGCAGTACTTC
CASFPVGLAGGPSHEQYF
>TRBD2|many|TRBV2|TRBJ2-4
TGTGCCAGCAGAGGGACTAGCGGCGCCAAAAACATTCAGTACTTC
CASRGTSGAKNIQYF